This TCR beta chain was documented in a study of CD8+ T cells in alopecia areata. Study-level background: Dosing spanned 6 to 18 months on tofacitinib, then 6 months off drug.

Samples from alopecia areata patients were lesional scalp punch biopsies and peripheral blood. Regarding the study as a whole: Scalp data also include sequences from resident alphabeta T cells of normal skin.

cDNA prepared by RNA extraction and subsequent reverse transcription served as the template for sequencing. Sequenced by immunoSEQ multiplex PCR; TCRdb stores in-frame clones only, minus some. The table lists about 12,000 clones, around 50% of them singletons. Comments on this clone: The antigen is not known.

The ends were cut back, 6 bases at V and 3 bases at J, with 15 bases in the middle. Germline V gene data show CDR1 as MNHEY and CDR2 as SMNVEV (reference sequence). CDR3 size: 14 residues. This chain links TRBV27 with TRBJ2-7; a weak D match, TRBD1 (5 bases). Sequences were obtained from skin. The sequence derives from a human donor with alopecia areata. CDR3 in amino acids: CASSQPDRLYEQYF. CDR3 coding DNA: TGTGCCAGCAGCCAACCCGACAGACTCTACGAGCAGTACTTC.